The 30 T cell receptor beta chains given below trace back to one sample, sequenced in a study of persistence of HIV-infected CD4 T cells. Antigens of these TCRs are unknown. The libraries were made with immunoSEQ version 4 in survey mode. Libraries were prepared by immunoSEQ multiplex PCR; TCRdb keeps only in-frame clonotypes and omits some of them. The table has around 45,000 clones, approximately 91% seen once. Cells were stimulated nonspecifically with anti-CD3/anti-CD28 magnetic beads. Responding CD4+ T cells were sorted by upregulation of both CD40 ligand and CD69. The source was CD4+ T cells sorted from PBMCs after approximately 19-hour stimulation, collected from a patient who received antiretroviral therapy. The receptors were sampled from an adult man with HIV who was CMV-seropositive.

This sequence joins TRBV19 and TRBJ2-7; the match to TRBD1 covers 8 bases. The ends lost 5 bases at V and 0 bases at J; junction bases unmatched: 9. The CDR3 sequence is 16 residues long. In germline, CDR1 is LNHDA, CDR2 SQIVND (reference sequence). The DNA for the CDR3 is TGTGCCAGTAGTCTCGGGGACAGGATGAGCTCCTACGAGCAGTACTTC. Amino acid sequence: CASSLGDRMSSYEQYF.

This clone was observed once. The chain uses TRBV9 and TRBJ2-7; 8 bases map to TRBD2. Per germline, CDR1 SGDLS and CDR2 YYNGEE. Unmatched junction bases numbered 5, after V lost 0 bases and J lost 6 bases. The CDR3 has 14 amino acids. The CDR3 DNA reads TGTGCCAGCAGCGTAGGTCGGGGGGGTCTCGAGCAGTACTTC. It is translated as CASSVGRGGLEQYF.

This sequence joins TRBV28 and TRBJ1-6, with 9 nucleotides matching TRBD1. This CDR3 has 15 residues. V was pared by 7 bases and J by 7 bases, with 8 bases of the junction left unmatched. Germline V CDR1 and CDR2: MDHEN, SYDVKM. The CDR3 protein is CASMGGGTGNSPLHF. The CDR3 region has the DNA TGTGCCAGCATGGGGGGTGGGACAGGGAATTCACCCCTCCACTTT. Variable domain in full (rest from reference TRBV28 and TRBJ1-6): DVKVTQSSRYLVKRTGEKVFLECVQDMDHENMFWYRQDPGLGLRLIYFSYDVKMKEKGDIPEGYSVSREKKERFSLILESASTNQTSMYLCASMGGGTGNSPLHFGNGTRLTVT.

This chain links TRBV6-5 with TRBJ1-2; the D is unclear. Trimming removed 6 bases from V and 2 bases from J, with 13 bases in between. The CDR3 spans 14 residues. Germline V gene lookup returns CDR1 MNHEY and CDR2 SVGAGI. The CDR3 loop reads CASRFSGVNYGYTF. The CDR3, as DNA: TGTGCCAGCAGATTTTCCGGGGTAAACTATGGCTACACCTTC.

The chain employs TRBV7-2 and TRBJ2-7; 7 bases match TRBD1. Germline V gives CDR1 SGHTA, CDR2 FQGNSA. The ends lost 3 bases at V and 6 bases at J; junction bases unmatched: 5. CDR3 size: 13 residues. The CDR3 DNA sequence: TGTGCCAGCAGCTTTAGACAGGGCTTCGAGCAGTACTTC. The encoded protein is CASSFRQGFEQYF. The variable domain in full, with the rest retrieved from reference TRBV7-2 and TRBJ2-7, is GAGVSQSPSNKVTEKGKDVELRCDPISGHTALYWYRQSLGQGLEFLIYFQGNSAPDKSGLPSDRFSAERTGGSVSTLTIQRTQQEDSAVYLCASSFRQGFEQYFGPGTRLTVT.

V usage is TRBV3-1 (or the pseudogene TRBV3-2) and J usage is TRBJ1-3; 7 bases are shared with TRBD1. The germline V gene has CDR1 LGHDT and CDR2 YNNKEL (reference sequence). The CDR3 is 17 residues long. Trimming took 5 bases from V and 0 from J; bases not matched to a gene: 10. CDR3 sequence (DNA): TGTGCCAGCAGCTACGGGACAGTTTTAGCCTCTGGAAACACCATATATTTT. Amino acid sequence: CASSYGTVLASGNTIYF.

The rearrangement joins TRBV7-9 to TRBJ2-1; 8 bases match TRBD1. The J segment lost 6 bases and the V segment lost 1 base, leaving 5 bases of the junction unmatched. This CDR3 is built from 15 residues. Germline-derived CDR1 and CDR2 are SEHNR and FQNEAQ (reference sequence). CDR3: CASSLGQGLGNEQFF. DNA for the CDR3: TGTGCCAGCAGCTTAGGACAGGGGCTCGGCAATGAGCAGTTCTTC.

This chain uses TRBV7-2 with TRBJ1-5; 9 bases match TRBD1. The CDR3 covers 14 residues. The germline CDR1 and CDR2 sequences are SGHTA and FQGNSA. With 11 bases clipped from V and 2 bases from J, the junction kept 7 bases outside the gene matches. CDR3 sequence reads: CAGGTGYGNQPQHF. In DNA, the CDR3 is TGTGCCGGAGGGACAGGGTACGGCAATCAGCCCCAGCATTTT.

The V gene is TRBV27, the J gene TRBJ2-4, with no clear D. The V end lost 8 bases, the J end lost 0 bases, and 20 bases lay between the germline ends. Germline V gene sequence: CDR1 MNHEY, CDR2 SMNVEV (reference sequence). The CDR3 totals 17 residues. Here the CDR3 reads CASLRLVRCLAKNIQYF. CDR3 bases: TGTGCCAGCCTTAGACTTGTGCGGTGTCTAGCCAAAAACATTCAGTACTTC.

Only one count was recorded for this clone. The J gene is TRBJ2-7, the V gene TRBV10-1, with TRBD1 matching 10 bases. CDR3 length: 15 residues. Trimming took 0 bases from V and 6 from J; bases not matched to a gene: 5. Looked up from germline, CDR1 is WNHNN and CDR2 is SYGVQD (reference sequence). CDR3 loop: CASSESGQGIGEQYF. Written as DNA, the CDR3 is TGCGCCAGCAGTGAGTCGGGACAGGGGATCGGCGAGCAGTACTTC.

This chain uses TRBV10-1 with TRBJ2-6; D is undetermined. The CDR3 is made up of 15 amino acids. V lost 7 bases and J 1 base, leaving 11 bases between the germline ends. Germline V CDR1 and CDR2: WNHNN, SYGVQD (reference sequence). CDR3 loop: CASMGIVSGANVLTF. The DNA for the CDR3 is TGCGCCAGCATGGGTATAGTTTCTGGGGCCAACGTCCTGACTTTC.

The chain joins TRBV3-1 (or the pseudogene TRBV3-2) to TRBJ2-7; D unresolved. Germline values: CDR1 LGHDT, CDR2 YNNKEL (reference sequence). The germline V and J ends were trimmed by 4 bases and 1 base, with 11 bases remaining between them. The CDR3 contains 14 residues. In DNA, the CDR3 is TGTGCCAGCAGCCCTCTGCAGGCATCCTACGAGCAGTACTTC. Amino acid sequence: CASSPLQASYEQYF.

The rearrangement links TRBV6-5 to TRBJ2-7; TRBD2 agrees at 7 bases. The germline CDR1 and CDR2 sequences are MNHEY and SVGAGI. J was trimmed by 2 bases and V by 6 bases; bases with no gene match: 7. The CDR3 covers 14 residues. The CDR3 reads CASRYSGATYEQYF. CDR3 sequence (DNA): TGTGCCAGCAGATACAGCGGGGCAACCTACGAGCAGTACTTC.

This clone was found once. This sequence joins TRBV5-6 and TRBJ2-2, with a tentative D call TRBD2 (6 bases). The germline gives CDR1 SGHDT, CDR2 YYEEEE. CDR3 length: 15 residues. V was trimmed by 4 bases and J by 3 bases, leaving 13 bases between them. In DNA form, the CDR3 reads TGTGCCAGCAGCCGAGGAGGGAAGGACACCGGGGAGCTGTTTTTT. Its protein is CASSRGGKDTGELFF.

The chain has TRBV5-1 and TRBJ2-2; D may be TRBD1 (5 bases). The CDR3 length is 18 residues. Germline CDR1 reads SGHRS; CDR2 reads YFSETQ. Trimming removed 0 bases at V and 0 bases at J, with 15 bases between. The CDR3 nucleotides are TGCGCCAGCAGCTTGGGTAAGGGATTGGGGCCGAACACCGGGGAGCTGTTTTTT. This sequence encodes CASSLGKGLGPNTGELFF. Combining the CDR3 with reference TRBV5-1 and TRBJ2-2 gives the whole variable domain KAGVTQTPRYLIKTRGQQVTLSCSPISGHRSVSWYQQTPGQGLQFLFEYFSETQRNKGNFPGRFSGRQFSNSRSEMNVSTLELGDSALYLCASSLGKGLGPNTGELFFGEGSRLTVL.

The rearrangement uses TRBV19 and TRBJ1-2; D perhaps matches TRBD1 (5 bases). Trimming removed 3 bases at V and 3 bases at J, with 8 bases between. CDR1 and CDR2 (germline): LNHDA, SQIVND (reference sequence). The CDR3 is 13 residues long. The CDR3 DNA reads TGTGCCAGTAGTATTGGAGGGGACTATGGCTACACCTTC. Its translation: CASSIGGDYGYTF.

CDR3 sequence: CATIKQGATEAFF. Here the CDR3 DNA reads TGTGCCACAATAAAACAGGGGGCCACTGAAGCTTTCTTT. The J gene is TRBJ1-1, the V gene TRBV19, with TRBD1 matching over 9 bases. Trimming cost V 10 bases and J 4 bases; bases outside gene matches: 7. Germline lookup yields CDR1 LNHDA and CDR2 SQIVND (reference sequence). The CDR3 length is 13 residues.

The CDR3 DNA reads TGTGCCAGCAGCTTAGGGGCCCTGGACGTAAACATTCAGTACTTC. This sequence encodes CASSLGALDVNIQYF. The chain combines TRBV7-2 with TRBJ2-4; D not resolved. The V and J ends lost 1 base and 6 bases respectively, with 13 bases between them. The CDR3 contains 15 residues. In germline, CDR1 is SGHTA, CDR2 FQGNSA.

V usage is TRBV5-1 and J usage is TRBJ2-3; 7 positions agree with TRBD2. In germline, CDR1 is SGHRS, CDR2 YFSETQ. This CDR3 spans 17 amino acids. V dropped 1 base and J dropped 4; count of bases not matched to a gene: 12. CDR3 sequence reads: CASSLNPVAGWADTQYF. The CDR3 bases are TGCGCCAGCAGCTTGAATCCGGTAGCGGGTTGGGCAGATACGCAGTATTTT.

DNA for the CDR3: TGTGCCGTCAAGGATACGCAGTATTTT. Amino acids: CAVKDTQYF. The chain has TRBV7-9 and TRBJ2-3; no clear D. Deletions cut 11 bases from V and 6 bases from J, with 6 bases between. The CDR3 totals 9 residues. Germline CDR1 and CDR2: SEHNR and FQNEAQ (reference sequence). Full variable domain (outside the CDR3, taken from reference TRBV7-9 and TRBJ2-3): DTGVSQNPRHKITKRGQNVTFRCDPISEHNRLYWYRQTLGQGPEFLTYFQNEAQLEKSRLLSDRFSAERPKGSFSTLEIQRTEQGDSAMYLCAVKDTQYFGPGTRLTVL.

This chain connects TRBV12-3 or TRBV12-4 to TRBJ1-1; unclear D gene. V lost 0 bases, J lost 4 bases, and 6 bases lay in between. There are 13 residues in the CDR3. CDR3 region: CASSLARITEAFF. In nucleotides, the CDR3 is TGTGCCAGCAGTTTAGCACGAATCACTGAAGCTTTCTTT.

The chain combines TRBV14 with TRBJ1-4; no firm D call. This CDR3 comprises 12 residues. The germline CDR1 and CDR2 sequences are SGHDN and FVKESK. V lost 5 bases to trimming and J lost 7 bases, with 8 bases between them. This chain's CDR3 is CASSSGGEKLFF. CDR3 coding DNA: TGTGCCAGCAGCAGTGGAGGTGAAAAACTGTTTTTT.

This chain joins TRBV7-9 and TRBJ2-4, with 9 bases aligning to TRBD1. The trim removed 4 bases at V and 0 bases at J, leaving 4 bases unmatched. Per germline, CDR1 SEHNR and CDR2 FQNEAQ (reference sequence). The CDR3 covers 16 residues. CDR3 nucleotides: TGTGCCAGCAGCTGGGACAGGGCCAAAGCCAAAAACATTCAGTACTTC. Its protein is CASSWDRAKAKNIQYF.

This clone showed up just once. The genes are TRBV7-2 and TRBJ2-2, with TRBD2 matching over 10 bases. CDR3 size: 15 residues. V dropped 0 bases and J dropped 6; count of bases not matched to a gene: 1. CDR1 is SGHTA and CDR2 is FQGNSA in the germline V gene. The CDR3 coding sequence is TGTGCCAGCAGCTTAGCCAGCGGGGGGGCCGGGGAGCTGTTTTTT. It encodes CASSLASGGAGELFF.

This clone was observed once. The V call is TRBV28, the J call TRBJ2-1, with TRBD2 as a possible D gene (5 bases). Germline V CDR1 and CDR2: MDHEN, SYDVKM. Trimming shortened V by 3 bases and J by 4 bases, and 16 bases separated the two germline ends. The CDR3 covers 16 residues. The CDR3 nucleotides are TGTGCCAGCAGTTTCCTTACTAGACCTTCTTACAATGAGCAGTTCTTC. Protein sequence: CASSFLTRPSYNEQFF. The complete variable domain, with remaining parts taken from reference TRBV28 and TRBJ2-1, reads DVKVTQSSRYLVKRTGEKVFLECVQDMDHENMFWYRQDPGLGLRLIYFSYDVKMKEKGDIPEGYSVSREKKERFSLILESASTNQTSMYLCASSFLTRPSYNEQFFGPGTRLTVL.

In this sample, this clone turned up once. J is TRBJ1-3 and V is TRBV2; a possible D gene is TRBD1 (6 bases). The CDR3 is 13 amino acids. Germline loops: CDR1 SNHLY, CDR2 FYNNEI. The germline V and J ends were trimmed by 5 bases and 3 bases, with 8 bases remaining between them. DNA for the CDR3: TGTGCCAGCAGTCCAGGGGTTGGAAACACCATATATTTT. Its protein product is CASSPGVGNTIYF.

V and J are TRBV5-4 and TRBJ2-3, with 11 nucleotides matching TRBD2. CDR3 length equals 16 residues. The V gene end was trimmed by 4 bases and the J gene end by 5 bases; junction bases not matched to a gene: 9. Germline CDR1 is SGHNT and CDR2 is YYREEE (reference sequence). The DNA of the CDR3 is TGTGCCAGCAGCCGTTCCGCTAGCGGGGGGTTAGATACGCAGTATTTT. Amino acids: CASSRSASGGLDTQYF. The full variable domain, its missing parts supplied by reference TRBV5-4 and TRBJ2-3, is ETGVTQSPTHLIKTRGQQVTLRCSSQSGHNTVSWYQQALGQGPQFIFQYYREEENGRGNFPPRFSGLQFPNYSSELNVNALELDDSALYLCASSRSASGGLDTQYFGPGTRLTVL.

This rearrangement joins TRBV4-2 to TRBJ2-7; unclear D gene. Germline assignment: CDR1 LGHNA and CDR2 YNFKEQ. The ends were cut back, 2 bases at V and 3 bases at J, with 11 bases in the middle. The CDR3 loop spans 14 amino acids. CDR3 sequence reads: CASSQPLGRYEQYF. CDR3 DNA sequence: TGTGCCAGCAGCCAACCACTCGGGCGCTACGAGCAGTACTTC.

The chain combines TRBV7-8 with TRBJ1-4; weak D call: TRBD1 (5 bases). The CDR3 runs 15 residues. Trimming shortened V by 0 bases and J by 2 bases, and 7 bases separated the two germline ends. Germline CDR1 and CDR2: SGHVS and FQNEAQ. CDR3 DNA sequence: TGTGCCAGCAGCTTAGCGGGGGACACTAATGAAAAACTGTTTTTT. Protein: CASSLAGDTNEKLFF.

This chain connects TRBV10-3 to TRBJ1-1, with D perhaps TRBD1 (6 bases). CDR1 and CDR2 (germline): ENHRY, SYGVKD. The CDR3 extends over 14 amino acids. V lost 4 bases, J lost 4 bases, and 13 bases lay in between. Written as DNA, the CDR3 is TGTGCCATCAGTGCGCAGGGAGGGGGCACTGAAGCTTTCTTT. Translating it yields CAISAQGGGTEAFF.